Following are 18 T cell receptor beta chains from one sample sequenced in a study of blood T cell repertoires in COVID-19. Here immunoSEQ multiplex PCR was the method, and the copy in TCRdb shows in-frame clones only, minus some. Of about 280,000 clones listed, around 88% are singletons. The sequencing input was peripheral blood. Receptors originate from a woman aged 25 to 39 who had recovered from COVID-19.

This rearrangement joins TRBV5-1 to TRBJ2-1; D is perhaps TRBD2 (5 bases). Germline V gene lookup returns CDR1 SGHRS and CDR2 YFSETQ. Trimming removed 1 base from V and 2 bases from J, with 10 bases in between. The CDR3 covers 15 residues. CDR3 coding DNA: TGCGCCAGCAGCTTGCTGGAGGCCGCCTACAATGAGCAGTTCTTC. Translated: CASSLLEAAYNEQFF.

The V and J genes are TRBV5-8 and TRBJ1-1; 9 bases are shared with TRBD1. The CDR3 contains 15 residues. Per germline, CDR1 SGHTS and CDR2 YDEGEE. After removal of 5 bases from V and 0 bases from J, the junction contained 5 bases not matched to a gene. This chain's CDR3 is CASRRRTGVNTEAFF. The CDR3 DNA is TGTGCCAGCAGACGTCGGACAGGGGTGAACACTGAAGCTTTCTTT.

The J gene is TRBJ2-7, the V gene TRBV27; possibly TRBD1 for D (6 bases). Germline V gene sequence: CDR1 MNHEY, CDR2 SMNVEV (reference sequence). CDR3 length: 12 amino acids. Trimming left V 5 bases short and J 3 bases short, with 8 bases between. The CDR3 DNA follows: TGTGCCAGCAGTAGCAGGGGCTACGAGCAGTACTTC. Amino acids: CASSSRGYEQYF.

In nucleotides, the CDR3 is TGTGCCACCCGCGGATCCAGCTCCTACGAGCAGTACTTC. Protein sequence: CATRGSSSYEQYF. This rearrangement joins TRBV4-2 to TRBJ2-7; D call uncertain. V was trimmed by 10 bases and J by 0 bases, leaving 13 bases between them. CDR3 size: 13 residues. The germline V gene encodes CDR1 LGHNA and CDR2 YNFKEQ.

The chain combines TRBV24-1 with TRBJ2-3; 9 bases are a match to TRBD2. Germline V gene lookup returns CDR1 KGHDR and CDR2 SFDVKD. The junction had 13 bases not matched to a gene; V was cut back by 5 bases and J by 5 bases. This CDR3 has 17 amino acids. In DNA form, the CDR3 reads TGTGCCACCAGTGTTAGGGAAAGCTTAGCGGGAGTAGATACGCAGTATTTT. Translation: CATSVRESLAGVDTQYF.

The chain has TRBV5-6 and TRBJ1-2; the D gene is possibly TRBD1 (6 bases). Trimming removed 8 bases from V and 8 bases from J, with 19 bases in between. Looked up from germline, CDR1 is SGHDT and CDR2 is YYEEEE. The CDR3 spans 13 residues. The CDR3 sequence: CARHDRPYGGYTF. In DNA form, the CDR3 reads TGTGCCAGACACGACAGGCCCTACGGAGGCTACACCTTC.

This clone was seen a single time. The chain links TRBV6-6 to TRBJ1-5; D uncertain. The V end lost 7 bases, the J end lost 0 bases, and 16 bases lay between the germline ends. The CDR3 runs to 16 residues. CDR1 and CDR2 (germline): MNHNY, SVGAGI (reference sequence). CDR3 residues: CASNELQPYSNQPQHF. CDR3 bases: TGTGCCAGCAACGAACTCCAACCATATAGCAATCAGCCCCAGCATTTT.

This chain connects TRBV5-5 to TRBJ1-1; D is uncertain. The germline CDR1 and CDR2 sequences are SGHKS and YYEKEE (reference sequence). The V end was cut by 0 bases, the J end by 7 bases, with 7 bases between. There are 12 residues in the CDR3. CDR3 sequence reads: CASSLGEGEAFF. The CDR3 DNA reads as TGTGCCAGCAGCTTGGGGGAGGGTGAAGCTTTCTTT.

This chain links TRBV24-1 with TRBJ1-5; 7 bases are a match to TRBD1. Germline V gene sequence: CDR1 KGHDR, CDR2 SFDVKD. The CDR3 sequence is 15 residues long. The ends lost 4 bases at V and 3 bases at J; junction bases unmatched: 5. The CDR3 DNA is TGTGCCACCAGTGACCAGACAGGGCTCAATCAGCCCCAGCATTTT. It is translated as CATSDQTGLNQPQHF.

V is TRBV5-5 and J is TRBJ1-3, with D perhaps TRBD1 (6 bases). This CDR3 spans 14 amino acids. Trimming shortened V by 4 bases and J by 3 bases, and 11 bases separated the two germline ends. Germline CDR1 and CDR2: SGHKS and YYEKEE (reference sequence). CDR3 loop: CASSLGAGGNTIYF. In nucleotides, the CDR3 is TGTGCCAGCAGCCTGGGGGCGGGTGGAAACACCATATATTTT.

The chain links TRBV5-1 to TRBJ1-1, with D possibly matching TRBD1 (6 bases). The V and J ends lost 3 bases and 6 bases respectively, with 15 bases between them. Germline V gives CDR1 SGHRS, CDR2 YFSETQ. This CDR3 region has 14 residues. Written as DNA, the CDR3 is TGCGCCAGCAGCTCAGGACAGATTAATCCTGAAGCTTTCTTT. Its translation is CASSSGQINPEAFF.

This clone was counted a single time. The chain links TRBV6-2 or TRBV6-3 to TRBJ2-5; TRBD2 matches at 8 bases. The CDR3 runs to 19 residues. CDR1 is MNHEY and CDR2 is SVGEGT in the germline V gene. Unmatched junction bases numbered 18, after V lost 2 bases and J lost 4 bases. Here the CDR3 DNA reads TGTGCCAGCAGTTACATGAGCCCGCTAGCGGGTCCCATGGGAGAGACCCAGTACTTC. It encodes CASSYMSPLAGPMGETQYF.

This rearrangement joins TRBV5-1 to TRBJ1-2; 8 bases are shared with TRBD1. Germline V gives CDR1 SGHRS, CDR2 YFSETQ. CDR3 length equals 14 residues. The V segment lost 6 bases and the J segment 6 bases; nucleotides outside the gene matches: 10. In DNA, the CDR3 is TGCGCCAGCACCATCCTAGGGACAGGCGATGGCTACACCTTC. Protein: CASTILGTGDGYTF.

The genes are TRBV7-6 and TRBJ2-1, with TRBD2 matching over 9 bases. Germline CDR1 is SGHVS and CDR2 is FNYEAQ. The CDR3 loop spans 17 amino acids. Losses at the gene ends were 6 bases for V and 2 bases for J; bases not matched to a gene: 11. The CDR3 loop reads CASSFTTSGEAYNEQFF. The CDR3 DNA sequence: TGTGCCAGCAGTTTTACGACTAGCGGAGAGGCCTACAATGAGCAGTTCTTC.

The rearrangement links TRBV14 to TRBJ2-1; 7 bases are shared with TRBD2. J was trimmed by 4 bases and V by 0 bases; bases with no gene match: 9. The length of the CDR3 is 17 residues. The germline gives CDR1 SGHDN, CDR2 FVKESK. The DNA of the CDR3 is TGTGCCAGCAGCCAAGACCGAGGGAGGGCCCAGTACAATGAGCAGTTCTTC. Residues: CASSQDRGRAQYNEQFF.

V is TRBV11-1 and J is TRBJ1-1; D is unclear. CDR3 length: 14 residues. Trimming cost V 3 bases and J 10 bases, with 18 bases left between them. The V gene's germline CDR1 is SGHAT and CDR2 FQDESV (reference sequence). The CDR3 loop reads CASSFRSGEQVAFF. In DNA form, the CDR3 reads TGTGCCAGCAGCTTCCGGAGTGGAGAACAAGTAGCTTTCTTT. Complete variable domain (other parts from reference TRBV11-1 and TRBJ1-1): EAEVAQSPRYKITEKSQAVAFWCDPISGHATLYWYRQILGQGPELLVQFQDESVVDDSQLPKDRFSAERLKGVDSTLKIQPAELGDSAMYLCASSFRSGEQVAFFGQGTRLTVV.

The CDR3 nucleotides read TGTGCCAGCAGCCACCCCGGAGAGGTCACTGAAGCTTTCTTT. Translation gives CASSHPGEVTEAFF. The rearrangement uses TRBV11-3 and TRBJ1-1; D is undetermined. The CDR3 loop spans 14 amino acids. Trimming removed 5 bases from V and 4 bases from J, with 14 bases in between. CDR1 is SGHNT, CDR2 YENEEA, per germline.

J is TRBJ1-4 and V is TRBV5-1, with unresolved D. V was pared by 4 bases and J by 4 bases, with 11 bases between. Germline V gene sequence: CDR1 SGHRS, CDR2 YFSETQ. The CDR3 loop spans 14 amino acids. The CDR3 DNA reads TGCGCCAGCAGCATGGACGGGTTTAATGAAAAACTGTTTTTT. It yields the protein CASSMDGFNEKLFF.